The T cell receptor (beta chain) described here comes from a study of blood T cells in healthy people across ages. Trimming stripped 5 bases from V and 1 base from J, with 16 bases between. This CDR3 has 16 residues. Germline V gene lookup returns CDR1 MDHEN and CDR2 SYDVKM. PCR was performed a second time for roughly 7 to 12 cycles using a sample-barcoded 5' primer and a J-beta primer mix. A tag from a template-switch adaptor with 12 random nucleotides marked each cDNA molecule. MiXCR, applied by TCRdb to the 5' RACE reads, yields one record per CDR3 protein. The table lists hundreds of thousands of distinct CDR3 sequences, more than 20% of them singletons, with roughly 9.4% in the top ten. In its sample, this clonotype was seen a few times. This sample also appeared in a second study, on T cells of mothers and their children. That investigation notes: Slightly higher overlap, not significant, was seen in related mother-child pairs than in unrelated pairs.

The receptor was derived from a boy aged 10-17 years in good health. Material for sequencing was blood. The rearrangement links TRBV28 to TRBJ2-3; no firm D call. The CDR3 protein is CASSAPLGSRTDTQYF. The CDR3 nucleotides are TGTGCCAGCAGTGCCCCACTTGGCAGTCGCACAGATACGCAGTATTTT. The full variable domain, rest sourced from reference TRBV28 and TRBJ2-3, is DVKVTQSSRYLVKRTGEKVFLECVQDMDHENMFWYRQDPGLGLRLIYFSYDVKMKEKGDIPEGYSVSREKKERFSLILESASTNQTSMYLCASSAPLGSRTDTQYFGPGTRLTVL.